This T cell receptor beta chain was recorded in a study of blood T cell repertoires in COVID-19. Whole-study context: Acute-phase and convalescent COVID-19 samples originated in the United States, Italy and Spain. PBMCs, B-cell-depleted T cells, or T cells provided the cDNA or gDNA that made up the material.

V was cut by 8 bases and J by 0 bases, with 5 bases left in between. This CDR3 is built from 11 residues. Looked up from germline, CDR1 is MNHEY and CDR2 is SVGAGI. TCRdb's table, derived via immunoSEQ multiplex PCR, lists solely in-frame clones and lacks some. The sample carries roughly 270,000 clones, roughly 87% recorded once. Material for sequencing was peripheral blood. The receptor was isolated from a man aged 18 to 30 with active or convalescent COVID-19. V gene TRBV6-5 combines with J gene TRBJ2-7; no definite D call. DNA of the CDR3: TGTGCCAGCCTAAGCTCCTACGAGCAGTACTTC. Translating gives CASLSSYEQYF.